The sequence of this T cell receptor (beta chain) was determined in a study of T cells in localized non-small cell lung cancer. Whole-study results and caveats: Higher T cell density in the blood was associated with longer overall survival, whereas higher adjacent-lung clonality associated with shorter survival. Adjacent lung was found to contain a median around 58 of the top 100 tumor clones.

Clones were sequenced by immunoSEQ multiplex PCR, and TCRdb holds only the in-frame ones, with some missing. This table holds 30,000 to 50,000 clones, roughly 77% found once. Comment on this clone: What it binds is not known.

The material sequenced was PBMCs, taken before any cancer treatment. This TCR came from a woman aged 35-75 years with stage II squamous cell lung carcinoma.

Here the CDR3 reads CASSQDRYSQETQYF. For the CDR3, the DNA is TGCGCCAGCAGCCAAGATCGTTACAGTCAAGAGACCCAGTACTTC. This rearrangement joins TRBV4-3 to TRBJ2-5; the D is unclear. Germline assignment: CDR1 LGHNA and CDR2 YSLEER. V dropped 0 bases and J dropped 2 bases, with 10 bases sitting between them. This CDR3 is built from 15 residues.